Listed below are T cell receptor beta chains from one sample, sequenced in a study of Ad26.COV2.S vaccination and SARS-CoV-2 variants. Generated by immunoSEQ multiplex PCR, the TCRdb table keeps only in-frame clones and is missing some. The sample contains just over 350,000 clones, around 83% of which appear only once. Source: peripheral blood, taken in a trial of Ad26.COV2.S vaccine versus placebo. The origin of the receptors is a person aged 18 to 65 who received the Ad26.COV2.S COVID-19 vaccine or a placebo. The CDR3 runs from the conserved cysteine through the conserved F or W. A D gene is named only where the DNA matches it firmly. Clone size, where shown, is once, few, many, or a class for clones that have expanded.

>TRBD1|TRBJ1-6|TRBV2|-
TGTGCCAGCAACGGGGGTGGGACAGTTTCACCCCTCCACTTT
CASNGGGTVSPLHF
>TRBD1|TRBJ1-1|TRBV5-1|-
TGCGCCAGCAGCTTGAGGCCAGGGGGCACTGAAGCTTTCTTT
CASSLRPGGTEAFF
>-|TRBJ1-3|TRBV9|-
TGTGCCAGCCATGACAGCTCTGGAAACACCATATATTTT
CASHDSSGNTIYF
>-|TRBJ2-2|TRBV6-2/TRBV6-3|-
TGTGCCAGCAGTTACTCGCGGCGTAAGGTGGCCGGGGAGCTGTTTTTT
CASSYSRRKVAGELFF
>-|TRBJ2-7|TRBV6-2/TRBV6-3|-
TGTGCCAGCAGTTTGCATTCGACCTACGAGCAGTACTTC
CASSLHSTYEQYF
>-|TRBJ2-5|TRBV14|-
TGTGCCAGCAGCCACAGGGCCGTCGAAGAGACCCAGTACTTC
CASSHRAVEETQYF
>-|TRBJ2-5|TRBV7-9|-
TGTGCCAGCAGCTCAAGGGCAGGGGCTCTCTTAAGGAAAGAGACCCAGTACTTC
CASSSRAGALLRKETQYF
>-|TRBJ2-7|TRBV3-1/TRBV3-2|-
TGTGCCAGCAGCCAAGATTTTTGGGGGCCTGAGCCTGATCTCTACGAGCAGTACTTC
CASSQDFWGPEPDLYEQYF
>-|TRBJ2-2|TRBV29-1|-
TGCAGCGTTGAAGCCCAGGGACATTCGAACACCGGGGAGCTGTTTTTT
CSVEAQGHSNTGELFF
>TRBD2|TRBJ2-1|TRBV2|-
TGTGCCAGCAGTGAAGCAGTAAGTATGGCTAGCGGAGCGTCGTGGTTCTTC
CASSEAVSMASGASWFF
>TRBD2|TRBJ2-1|TRBV5-1|-
TGCGCCAGCAGCTTGGTGGCGGGGGGGGACAATGAGCAGTTCTTC
CASSLVAGGDNEQFF
>TRBD1|TRBJ2-2|TRBV5-1|-
TGCGCCAACAGCTTGTACAGGCAGGGGGCCCTGAGGGACTCCGGGGAGCTGTTTTTT
CANSLYRQGALRDSGELFF
>-|TRBJ1-1|TRBV5-5|-
TGTGCCAGCAGCCAACAGGTGGGCACTGAAGCTTTCTTT
CASSQQVGTEAFF
>TRBD1|TRBJ2-1|TRBV7-2|-
TGTGCCAGCCTCGGGGACAGGAGTGACAATGAGCAGTTCTTC
CASLGDRSDNEQFF
>-|TRBJ2-2|TRBV5-1|-
TGCGCCAGCAGCTTGGGTTCTGGAAACACCGGGGAGCTGTTTTTT
CASSLGSGNTGELFF
>TRBD1|TRBJ2-1|TRBV7-2|-
TGTGCCAGCAGCTTATGGGGGACAGAAAATGAGCAGTTCTTC
CASSLWGTENEQFF
>TRBD1|TRBJ1-2|TRBV29-1|-
TGCAGCTCCGGGACAGGGGGCCTTGGCTACACCTTC
CSSGTGGLGYTF
>TRBD2|TRBJ2-7|TRBV27|-
TGTGCCAGCAGTCCTCTCGTCATTGCGGGAGATACCTACGAGCAGTACTTC
CASSPLVIAGDTYEQYF
>-|TRBJ1-2|TRBV20-1|once
TGCAGTGCTAGTATAGTCGCCGGGGGTCTTGAAGGCTACACCTTC
CSASIVAGGLEGYTF
>TRBD2|TRBJ2-7|TRBV7-2|-
TGTGCCAGCAGCCACCAAAGGGCTAGCGGGTCCCGCTCCTACGAGCAGTACTTC
CASSHQRASGSRSYEQYF
>-|TRBJ2-3|TRBV7-9|-
TGTGCCAGCAGCTTACCCACTGACACAGGGACTACCTCTGATACGCAGTATTTT
CASSLPTDTGTTSDTQYF
>-|TRBJ2-3|TRBV5-1|-
TGCGCCAGCAGCTTGGTCGGTAGGGGCACAGATACGCAGTATTTT
CASSLVGRGTDTQYF
>-|TRBJ2-4|TRBV7-9|-
TGTGCCAGCAGCTTATACAGCGGAAACATTCAGTACTTC
CASSLYSGNIQYF
>-|TRBJ2-4|TRBV6-5|few
TGTGCCAGCTACGGAGCCAAAAACATTCAGTACTTC
CASYGAKNIQYF
>TRBD2|TRBJ2-3|TRBV13|-
TGTGCCAGCAGCTCCCGGGGTAGCGGGGGGGAAAGCACAGATACGCAGTATTTT
CASSSRGSGGESTDTQYF
>-|TRBJ1-1|TRBV11-2|-
TGTGCCAGCAGCCTACAACAGGGAAGCACTGAAGCTTTCTTT
CASSLQQGSTEAFF
>-|TRBJ2-1|TRBV19|-
TGTGCCAGTAGTATAGATCTAGAACTTTACAATGAGCAGTTCTTC
CASSIDLELYNEQFF
>-|TRBJ2-1|TRBV19|-
TGTGCCAGTAGCTCGGCGGGTCAACCCTACAATGAGCAGTTCTTC
CASSSAGQPYNEQFF
>-|TRBJ2-7|TRBV2|-
TGTGCCAGCAGTAACCTGGACGGTTACGAGCAGTACTTC
CASSNLDGYEQYF
>-|TRBJ2-2|TRBV3-1/TRBV3-2|-
TGTGCCAGCAGCCCTACCCGGATACACACCGGGGAGCTGTTTTTT
CASSPTRIHTGELFF
>-|TRBJ1-4|TRBV5-6|-
TGTGCCAGCAGCCGACGGGGGTCGTTAAATGAAAAACTGTTTTTT
CASSRRGSLNEKLFF
>TRBD2|TRBJ2-7|TRBV3-1/TRBV3-2|-
TGTGCCAGCAGCTCATCCGATACCCCTACTAGCGGGAGCTCGTACGAGCAGTACTTC
CASSSSDTPTSGSSYEQYF
>-|TRBJ1-3|TRBV9|few
TGTGCCAGCAGCGTAGGCCAGGGTTTAGATCGCGGCACCATATATTTT
CASSVGQGLDRGTIYF
>TRBD2|TRBJ2-1|TRBV6-5|once
TGTGCCAGCAGTCCCATAGCGGGGGCGGCGAATGAGCAGTTCTTC
CASSPIAGAANEQFF
>TRBD2|TRBJ2-1|TRBV7-8|-
TGTGCCAGCAGCTTAGCACTAGCGGGAGTAAATGAGCAGTTCTTC
CASSLALAGVNEQFF
>-|TRBJ1-1|TRBV30|-
TGTGCCTGGAGCAGAGGGACTGAAGCTTTCTTT
CAWSRGTEAFF
>TRBD2|TRBJ2-3|TRBV19|-
TGTGCCAGTTCCCGAGCGGGAGCTAGCACAGATACGCAGTATTTT
CASSRAGASTDTQYF
>-|TRBJ2-5|TRBV7-2|-
TGTGCCAGCAGCTTAGTGGACTTCCAAGAGACCCAGTACTTC
CASSLVDFQETQYF
>-|TRBJ2-6|TRBV6-5|-
TGTGCCAGCAGTTACGGAATCTCTGGGGCCAACGTCCTGACTTTC
CASSYGISGANVLTF
>TRBD1|TRBJ1-3|TRBV23-1|-
TGCGCCAGCAGTACGAACCGGGACAGAAATACCTTATCCTCTGGAAACACCATATATTTT
CASSTNRDRNTLSSGNTIYF
>-|TRBJ2-4|TRBV7-8|-
TGTGCCAGCAGCCCCGGCGGGCAGGAAGCTACAAGGGCCAAAAACATTCAGTACTTC
CASSPGGQEATRAKNIQYF
>TRBD2|TRBJ2-7|TRBV2|-
TGTGCCAGCAGTGGGACTAGCGGCGTCTACGAGCAGTACTTC
CASSGTSGVYEQYF
>TRBD1|TRBJ2-1|TRBV7-2|-
TGTGCCAGCAGCTTAGACAGGGGTACTTACAATGAGCAGTTCTTC
CASSLDRGTYNEQFF
>-|TRBJ1-3|TRBV6-6|-
TGTGCCAGCACCCCTCCAGAGAGAAACACCATATATTTT
CASTPPERNTIYF
>TRBD2|TRBJ2-7|TRBV28|-
TGTGCCAGCAGCTTTCGGACTAGCGGGAGGGCCTACGAGCAGTACTTC
CASSFRTSGRAYEQYF
>-|TRBJ2-2|TRBV10-1|-
TGCGCCAGTCGGGGCGCCACGAACACCGGGGAGCTGTTTTTT
CASRGATNTGELFF
>TRBD1|TRBJ1-3|TRBV9|once
TGTGCCAGCAGCGTAGGGAGAAACAGGGGGGGGACCTCTGGAAACACCATATATTTT
CASSVGRNRGGTSGNTIYF